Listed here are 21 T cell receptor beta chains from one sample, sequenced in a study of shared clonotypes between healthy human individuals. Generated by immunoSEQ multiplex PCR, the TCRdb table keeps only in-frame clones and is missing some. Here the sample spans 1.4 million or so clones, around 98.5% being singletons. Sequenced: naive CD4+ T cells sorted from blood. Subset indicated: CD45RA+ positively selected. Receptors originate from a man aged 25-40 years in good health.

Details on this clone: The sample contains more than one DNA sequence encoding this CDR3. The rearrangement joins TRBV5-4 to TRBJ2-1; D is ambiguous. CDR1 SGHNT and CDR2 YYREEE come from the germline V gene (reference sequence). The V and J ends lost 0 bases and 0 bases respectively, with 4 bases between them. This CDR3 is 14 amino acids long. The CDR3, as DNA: TGTGCCAGCAGCTTGGATAGCTCCTACAATGAGCAGTTCTTC. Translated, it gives CASSLDSSYNEQFF.

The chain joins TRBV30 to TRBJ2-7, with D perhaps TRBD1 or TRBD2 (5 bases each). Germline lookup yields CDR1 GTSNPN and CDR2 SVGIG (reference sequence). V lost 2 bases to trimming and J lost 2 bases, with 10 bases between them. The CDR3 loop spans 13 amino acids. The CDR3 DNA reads TGTGCCTGGAGTCGATGGGGGACCTACGAGCAGTACTTC. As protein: CAWSRWGTYEQYF. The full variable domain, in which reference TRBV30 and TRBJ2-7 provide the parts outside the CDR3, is SQTIHQWPATLVQPVGSPLSLECTVEGTSNPNLYWYRQAAGRGLQLLFYSVGIGQISSEVPQNLSASRPQDRQFILSSKKLLLSDSGFYLCAWSRWGTYEQYFGPGTRLTVT.

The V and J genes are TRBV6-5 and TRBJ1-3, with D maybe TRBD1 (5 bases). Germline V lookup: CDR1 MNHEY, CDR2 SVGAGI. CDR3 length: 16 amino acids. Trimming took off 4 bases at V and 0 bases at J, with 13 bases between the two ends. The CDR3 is CASSFGRAFSGNTIYF. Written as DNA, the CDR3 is TGTGCCAGCAGTTTTGGCAGGGCATTCTCTGGAAACACCATATATTTT.

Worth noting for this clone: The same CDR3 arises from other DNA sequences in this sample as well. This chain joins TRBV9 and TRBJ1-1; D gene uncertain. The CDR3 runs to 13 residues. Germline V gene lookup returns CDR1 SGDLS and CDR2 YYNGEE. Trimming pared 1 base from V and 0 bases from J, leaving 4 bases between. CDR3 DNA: TGTGCCAGCAGCGTAAGTTTGAACACTGAAGCTTTCTTT. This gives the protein CASSVSLNTEAFF.

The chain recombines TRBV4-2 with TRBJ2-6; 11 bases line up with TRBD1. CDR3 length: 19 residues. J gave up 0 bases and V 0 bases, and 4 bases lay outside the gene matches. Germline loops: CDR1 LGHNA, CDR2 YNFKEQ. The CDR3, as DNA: TGTGCCAGCAGCCAAGATTCAGGGACAGGGGGCTCTGGGGCCAACGTCCTGACTTTC. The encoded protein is CASSQDSGTGGSGANVLTF.

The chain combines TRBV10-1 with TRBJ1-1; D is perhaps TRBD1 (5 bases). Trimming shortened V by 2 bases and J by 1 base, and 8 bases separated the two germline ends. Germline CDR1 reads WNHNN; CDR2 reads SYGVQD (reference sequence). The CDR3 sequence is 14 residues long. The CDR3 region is CASSEGGANTEAFF. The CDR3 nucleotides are TGCGCCAGCAGTGAGGGCGGGGCGAACACTGAAGCTTTCTTT.

DNA for the CDR3: TGTGCCAGCAGCTTGAGGCTAGCGGCCCAAGAGACCCAGTACTTC. Amino acid sequence: CASSLRLAAQETQYF. This chain links TRBV5-5 with TRBJ2-5; 7 bases are a match to TRBD2. J was trimmed by 1 base and V by 1 base; bases with no gene match: 4. Germline CDR1 SGHKS, CDR2 YYEKEE (reference sequence). This CDR3 region has 15 residues.

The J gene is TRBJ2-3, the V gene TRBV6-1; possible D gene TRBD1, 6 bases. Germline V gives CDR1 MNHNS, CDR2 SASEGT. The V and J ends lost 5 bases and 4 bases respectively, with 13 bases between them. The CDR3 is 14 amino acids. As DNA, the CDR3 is TGTGCCAGCAGTCCAGTTACAGGGCCAGATACGCAGTATTTT. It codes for CASSPVTGPDTQYF.

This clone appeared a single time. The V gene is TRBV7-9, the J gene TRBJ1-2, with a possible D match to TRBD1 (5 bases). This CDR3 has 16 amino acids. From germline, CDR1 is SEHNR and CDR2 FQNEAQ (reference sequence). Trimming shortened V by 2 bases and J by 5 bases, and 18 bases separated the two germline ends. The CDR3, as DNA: TGTGCCAGCAGCTTACATCTAGCAGGGATCACGTATGGCTACACCTTC. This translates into CASSLHLAGITYGYTF.

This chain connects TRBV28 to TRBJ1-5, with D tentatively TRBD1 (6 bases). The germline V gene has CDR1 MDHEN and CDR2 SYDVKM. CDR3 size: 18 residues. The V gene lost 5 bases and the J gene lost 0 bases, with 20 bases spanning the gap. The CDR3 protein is CASSPARGGKGSNQPQHF. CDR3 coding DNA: TGTGCCAGCAGTCCAGCGAGGGGGGGTAAAGGTAGCAATCAGCCCCAGCATTTT.

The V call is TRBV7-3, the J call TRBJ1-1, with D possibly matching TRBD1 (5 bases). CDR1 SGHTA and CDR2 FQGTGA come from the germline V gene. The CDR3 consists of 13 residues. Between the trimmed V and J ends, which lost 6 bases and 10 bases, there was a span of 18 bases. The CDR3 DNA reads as TGTGCCAGCAGTCCAAACGGAGTTACAGGAGCTTTCTTT. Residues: CASSPNGVTGAFF.

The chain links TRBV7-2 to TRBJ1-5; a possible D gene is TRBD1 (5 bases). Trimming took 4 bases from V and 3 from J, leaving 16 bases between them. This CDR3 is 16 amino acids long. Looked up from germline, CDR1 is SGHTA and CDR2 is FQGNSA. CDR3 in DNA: TGTGCCAGCAGCTCCGAAGGGAGGGGAACCAATCAGCCCCAGCATTTT. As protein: CASSSEGRGTNQPQHF.

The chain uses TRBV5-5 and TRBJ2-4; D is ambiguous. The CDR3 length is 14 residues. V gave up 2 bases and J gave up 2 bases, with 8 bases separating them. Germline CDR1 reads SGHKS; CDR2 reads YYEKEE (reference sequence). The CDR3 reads CASSFESTKNIQYF. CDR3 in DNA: TGTGCCAGCAGCTTTGAATCCACCAAAAACATTCAGTACTTC.

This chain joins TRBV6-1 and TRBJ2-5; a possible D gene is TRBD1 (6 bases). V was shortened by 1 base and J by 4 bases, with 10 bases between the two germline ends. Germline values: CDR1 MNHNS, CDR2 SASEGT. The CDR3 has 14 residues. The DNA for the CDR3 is TGTGCCAGCAGTGAAGGGGGACACGGAGAGACCCAGTACTTC. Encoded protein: CASSEGGHGETQYF.

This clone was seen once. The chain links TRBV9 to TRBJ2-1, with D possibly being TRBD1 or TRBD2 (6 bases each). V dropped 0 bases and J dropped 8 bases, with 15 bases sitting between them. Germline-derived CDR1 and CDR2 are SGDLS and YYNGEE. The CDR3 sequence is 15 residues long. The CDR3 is CASSVATRGKDEQFF. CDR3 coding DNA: TGTGCCAGCAGCGTAGCGACTAGGGGGAAGGATGAGCAGTTCTTC.

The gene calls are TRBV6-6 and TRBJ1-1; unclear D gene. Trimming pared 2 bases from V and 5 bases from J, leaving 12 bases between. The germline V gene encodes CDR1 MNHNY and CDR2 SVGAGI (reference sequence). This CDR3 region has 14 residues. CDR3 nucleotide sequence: TGTGCCAGCAGTTACGGGCAGGCGATTACTGAAGCTTTCTTT. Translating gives CASSYGQAITEAFF.

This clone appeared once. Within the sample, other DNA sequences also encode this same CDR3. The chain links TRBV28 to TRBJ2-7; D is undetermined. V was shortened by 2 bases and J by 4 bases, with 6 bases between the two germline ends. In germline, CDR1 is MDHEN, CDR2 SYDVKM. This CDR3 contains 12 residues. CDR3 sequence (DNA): TGTGCCAGCAGTTTAAGGTTGTACGAGCAGTACTTC. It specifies CASSLRLYEQYF. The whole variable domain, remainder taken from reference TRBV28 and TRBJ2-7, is DVKVTQSSRYLVKRTGEKVFLECVQDMDHENMFWYRQDPGLGLRLIYFSYDVKMKEKGDIPEGYSVSREKKERFSLILESASTNQTSMYLCASSLRLYEQYFGPGTRLTVT.

CDR3 sequence: CAIAGRSNEKLFF. CDR3 DNA sequence: TGTGCCATCGCCGGGAGGTCTAATGAAAAACTGTTTTTT. J is TRBJ1-4 and V is TRBV2; D ambiguous. The V end lost 10 bases, the J end lost 3 bases, and 12 bases lay between the germline ends. CDR1 SNHLY and CDR2 FYNNEI come from the germline V gene. This CDR3 is 13 amino acids long.

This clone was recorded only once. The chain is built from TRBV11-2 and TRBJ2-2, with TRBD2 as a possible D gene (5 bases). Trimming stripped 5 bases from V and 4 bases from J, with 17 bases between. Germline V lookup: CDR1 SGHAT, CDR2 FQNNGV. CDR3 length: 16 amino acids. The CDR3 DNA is TGTGCCAGCAGCCCCAGGACTTTAGGACTCACCGGGGAGCTGTTTTTT. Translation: CASSPRTLGLTGELFF.

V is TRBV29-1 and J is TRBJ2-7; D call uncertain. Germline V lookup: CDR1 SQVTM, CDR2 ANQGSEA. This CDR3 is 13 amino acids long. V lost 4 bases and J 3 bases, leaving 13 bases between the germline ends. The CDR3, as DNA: TGCAGCGTTGTAGGAAGATTAAACTACGAGCAGTACTTC. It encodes CSVVGRLNYEQYF.

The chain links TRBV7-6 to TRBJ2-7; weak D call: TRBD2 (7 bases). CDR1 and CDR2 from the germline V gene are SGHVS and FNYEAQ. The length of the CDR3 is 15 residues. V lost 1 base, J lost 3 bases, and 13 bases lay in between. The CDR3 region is CASSLDRGGGYEQYF. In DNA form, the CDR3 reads TGTGCCAGCAGCTTAGATCGGGGAGGGGGCTACGAGCAGTACTTC.